A single sample gave rise to the 27 T cell receptor beta chains below, sequenced in a study of CD8+ T cells in alopecia areata. The treatment: oral pan-JAK inhibitor, 5-10 mg twice daily. cDNA prepared by RNA extraction and subsequent reverse transcription served as the template for sequencing. Sequenced by immunoSEQ multiplex PCR; TCRdb stores in-frame clones only, minus some. The table lists approximately 210,000 clones, 60% to 70% of them singletons. Sequenced here: CD4+ T cells sorted from blood, sampled at week 4, from a patient treated with tofacitinib. The receptors shown here come from a human donor with alopecia areata.

This clone turned up a few times. This chain links TRBV4-1 with TRBJ2-5; 8 bases agree with TRBD2. CDR3 length: 15 residues. Germline V gene data show CDR1 as MGHRA and CDR2 as YSYEKL. J was trimmed by 1 base and V by 1 base; bases with no gene match: 2. CDR3 in DNA: TGCGCCAGCAGCCAAGGAGCGGGGGTCCAAGAGACCCAGTACTTC. Its translation: CASSQGAGVQETQYF.

This chain links TRBV2 with TRBJ2-5, with 7 positions matching TRBD1. Germline V CDR1 and CDR2: SNHLY, FYNNEI. After removal of 1 base from V and 4 bases from J, the junction contained 12 bases not matched to a gene. The CDR3 is 17 residues long. The CDR3 is CASSEEGFSTGRETQYF. The CDR3 DNA reads as TGTGCCAGCAGTGAAGAAGGGTTTTCGACAGGGAGAGAGACCCAGTACTTC. Together with reference TRBV2 and TRBJ2-5, the CDR3 gives the full variable domain: EPEVTQTPSHQVTQMGQEVILRCVPISNHLYFYWYRQILGQKVEFLVSFYNNEISEKSEIFDDQFSVERPDGSNFTLKIRSTKLEDSAMYFCASSEEGFSTGRETQYFGPGTRLLVL.

The chain couples TRBV7-8 to TRBJ2-7; no clear D. Germline-derived CDR1 and CDR2 are SGHVS and FQNEAQ. V was cut by 4 bases and J by 2 bases, with 18 bases left in between. CDR3 length: 16 amino acids. As DNA, the CDR3 is TGTGCCAGCAGCTCCCCCCGCTTGGGCTGGGCCTACGAGCAGTACTTC. Translating it yields CASSSPRLGWAYEQYF.

The chain employs TRBV7-9 and TRBJ1-2, with D perhaps TRBD1 (5 bases). Deletions cut 0 bases from V and 8 bases from J, with 13 bases between. CDR1 is SEHNR and CDR2 is FQNEAQ in the germline V gene (reference sequence). This CDR3 is 14 amino acids long. The CDR3 sequence is CASSLARTLSGYTF. CDR3 coding DNA: TGTGCCAGCAGCTTAGCGAGGACATTATCCGGCTACACCTTC.

This clone has more than one count but fewer than ten. J is TRBJ2-7 and V is TRBV28; possibly TRBD1 for D (6 bases). Germline CDR1 reads MDHEN; CDR2 reads SYDVKM. The CDR3 is made up of 13 amino acids. Trimming stripped 8 bases from V and 2 bases from J, with 13 bases between. CDR3 amino acids: CASGGQRTYEQYF. In nucleotides, the CDR3 is TGTGCCAGCGGTGGACAGAGAACCTACGAGCAGTACTTC.

V and J are TRBV29-1 and TRBJ2-5; the match to TRBD2 covers 9 bases. In germline, CDR1 is SQVTM, CDR2 ANQGSEA. V shed 5 bases, J shed 5 bases, and the junction held 9 bases outside the gene matches. The CDR3 runs 14 residues. CDR3 coding DNA: TGCAGCGTTCGGGAATTAGCGGGGGTTGAGACCCAGTACTTC. Encoded protein: CSVRELAGVETQYF.

On this clone itself: Different DNA sequences within this sample yield the same CDR3. The V call is TRBV30, the J call TRBJ2-7; 11 bases map to TRBD1. The CDR3 runs to 14 residues. Losses at the gene ends were 1 base for V and 2 bases for J; bases not matched to a gene: 1. Germline CDR1 reads GTSNPN; CDR2 reads SVGIG (reference sequence). As DNA, the CDR3 is TGTGCCTGGAGTGGGGGACAGGGGGCCTACGAGCAGTACTTC. It is translated as CAWSGGQGAYEQYF. The full variable domain, completed using reference TRBV30 and TRBJ2-7, is SQTIHQWPATLVQPVGSPLSLECTVEGTSNPNLYWYRQAAGRGLQLLFYSVGIGQISSEVPQNLSASRPQDRQFILSSKKLLLSDSGFYLCAWSGGQGAYEQYFGPGTRLTVT.

This chain uses TRBV30 with TRBJ2-3; D is unresolved. Germline CDR1 reads GTSNPN; CDR2 reads SVGIG (reference sequence). Between the trimmed V and J ends, which lost 0 bases and 2 bases, there was a span of 3 bases. The CDR3 is 12 residues long. The chain's CDR3 is CAWSVFTDTQYF. CDR3 nucleotide sequence: TGTGCCTGGAGTGTGTTCACAGATACGCAGTATTTT.

The chain couples TRBV30 to TRBJ2-7; D gene ambiguous. The germline V and J ends were trimmed by 4 bases and 0 bases, with 13 bases remaining between them. Germline CDR1 GTSNPN, CDR2 SVGIG (reference sequence). CDR3 length: 14 residues. CDR3 DNA sequence: TGTGCCTGGACCCACGGCGACCACTCCTACGAGCAGTACTTC. Translation gives CAWTHGDHSYEQYF.

This chain uses TRBV5-6 with TRBJ2-3; TRBD2 might be the D (6 bases). The V gene's germline CDR1 is SGHDT and CDR2 YYEEEE. V gave up 7 bases and J gave up 0 bases, with 15 bases separating them. This CDR3 is built from 15 residues. The CDR3 sequence is CASGQEGGSTDTQYF. The CDR3 region has the DNA TGTGCCAGCGGCCAGGAGGGAGGCAGCACAGATACGCAGTATTTT.

This clone was detected only a few times. The gene calls are TRBV29-1 and TRBJ2-3, with D possibly being TRBD1 (5 bases). CDR1 is SQVTM, CDR2 ANQGSEA, per germline. This CDR3 has 15 amino acids. Trimming stripped 0 bases from V and 3 bases from J, with 13 bases between. CDR3 DNA: TGCAGCGTTGAAGAACCAGGGTGGGGAACAGATACGCAGTATTTT. Translation: CSVEEPGWGTDTQYF.

The chain carries TRBV7-2 and TRBJ2-6; D might be TRBD1 (5 bases). V lost 5 bases, J lost 7 bases, and 12 bases lay in between. CDR3 size: 14 residues. Germline CDR1 SGHTA, CDR2 FQGNSA. The chain's CDR3 is CASSPQGIANVLTF. In DNA, the CDR3 is TGTGCCAGCAGCCCCCAGGGAATAGCCAACGTCCTGACTTTC.

This chain uses TRBV29-1 with TRBJ1-5; D remains unclear. This CDR3 is built from 12 residues. From germline, CDR1 is SQVTM and CDR2 ANQGSEA. Trimming removed 4 bases from V and 4 bases from J, with 8 bases in between. In nucleotides, the CDR3 is TGCAGCGTTGGTCACAGAAATCAGCCCCAGCATTTT. This codes for CSVGHRNQPQHF.

The chain combines TRBV5-6 with TRBJ1-2; weak D call: TRBD1 (5 bases). The CDR3 length is 12 residues. Germline CDR1 is SGHDT and CDR2 is YYEEEE. Trimming shortened V by 2 bases and J by 9 bases, and 11 bases separated the two germline ends. The CDR3: CASSFQTGSYTF. CDR3 bases: TGTGCCAGCAGCTTCCAAACAGGAAGCTACACCTTC.

The chain joins TRBV5-6 to TRBJ2-1; D is unclear. This CDR3 region has 13 residues. Germline values: CDR1 SGHDT, CDR2 YYEEEE. The ends were cut back, 4 bases at V and 6 bases at J, with 11 bases in the middle. This chain's CDR3 is CASSPTVSNEQFF. The CDR3 DNA reads as TGTGCCAGCAGCCCTACGGTCTCCAATGAGCAGTTCTTC.

The chain carries TRBV30 and TRBJ2-7; 8 nucleotides line up with TRBD1. Germline V gene data show CDR1 as GTSNPN and CDR2 as SVGIG (reference sequence). The CDR3 is 17 amino acids. The J segment lost 2 bases and the V segment lost 3 bases, leaving 15 bases of the junction unmatched. This chain's CDR3 is CAWSSGTGLSRAYEQYF. The CDR3 nucleotides read TGTGCCTGGAGCTCCGGGACAGGATTGAGTCGCGCCTACGAGCAGTACTTC.

The chain employs TRBV23-1 and TRBJ1-5; no definite D call. TRBV23-1 counts as an open reading frame of uncertain function. The V end was cut by 7 bases, the J end by 0 bases, with 4 bases between. The CDR3 length is 12 residues. The CDR3 nucleotides are TGCGCCAGCAAGGATAGCAATCAGCCCCAGCATTTT. It specifies CASKDSNQPQHF.

The J gene is TRBJ2-1, the V gene TRBV5-4, with D uncertain. In germline, CDR1 is SGHNT, CDR2 YYREEE (reference sequence). This CDR3 comprises 15 residues. Trimming removed 0 bases at V and 5 bases at J, with 12 bases between. CDR3: CASSLAADHNNEQFF. CDR3 DNA sequence: TGTGCCAGCAGCTTGGCTGCGGATCACAACAATGAGCAGTTCTTC.

The chain joins TRBV4-1 to TRBJ1-2; 8 bases line up with TRBD1. The CDR3 runs to 16 residues. V lost 2 bases and J lost 3; bases outside the gene matches: 8. CDR1 MGHRA and CDR2 YSYEKL come from the germline V gene. CDR3 in amino acids: CASSQLRGRGHYGYTF. The CDR3 DNA sequence: TGCGCCAGCAGCCAACTACGAGGCAGGGGGCACTATGGCTACACCTTC.

V usage is TRBV6-5 and J usage is TRBJ1-2; no reliable D call. Per the germline V gene, CDR1 is MNHEY and CDR2 is SVGAGI. The CDR3 has 14 amino acids. Trimming removed 5 bases at V and 3 bases at J, with 13 bases between. The CDR3 sequence is CASSRIQRYYGYTF. As DNA, the CDR3 is TGTGCCAGCAGTCGAATACAGAGATACTATGGCTACACCTTC.

The rearrangement links TRBV5-6 to TRBJ2-1, with D perhaps matching TRBD1 (6 bases). CDR3 size: 14 residues. Trimming left V 3 bases short and J 7 bases short, with 14 bases between. Germline values: CDR1 SGHDT, CDR2 YYEEEE. The CDR3, as DNA: TGTGCCAGCAGCTACGGGACACAACCAAATGAGCAGTTCTTC. Translated: CASSYGTQPNEQFF.

V and J are TRBV29-1 and TRBJ2-5, with D tentatively TRBD1 or TRBD2 (5 bases each). This CDR3 comprises 14 residues. Germline V gene data show CDR1 as SQVTM and CDR2 as ANQGSEA. The V and J ends lost 3 bases and 7 bases respectively, with 18 bases between them. CDR3: CSVEIGDGLGTQYF. CDR3 coding DNA: TGCAGCGTTGAGATTGGGGACGGGTTGGGGACCCAGTACTTC.

This chain connects TRBV20-1 to TRBJ1-1; possible D gene TRBD1, 6 bases. V shed 5 bases and J shed 7 bases, with 11 bases lying between them. In germline, CDR1 is DFQATT, CDR2 SNEGSKA (reference sequence). CDR3 length equals 11 residues. CDR3 protein: CSAEGTSEAFF. In DNA form, the CDR3 reads TGCAGTGCTGAAGGGACAAGTGAAGCTTTCTTT.

This clone occurred a few times. The gene calls are TRBV19 and TRBJ2-3; D is perhaps TRBD2 (6 bases). The germline V gene has CDR1 LNHDA and CDR2 SQIVND (reference sequence). The V and J ends lost 7 bases and 6 bases respectively, with 20 bases between them. The CDR3 covers 15 residues. CDR3 sequence: CASMGRLSRGDTQYF. The CDR3 DNA reads as TGTGCCAGTATGGGGAGGTTAAGTCGGGGGGATACGCAGTATTTT.

This clone was counted between two and nine times. The CDR3 bases are TGTGCCAGCAGCCAAAGTTTGGGAGGGAATGGCTACACCTTC. Translation: CASSQSLGGNGYTF. The V call is TRBV14, the J call TRBJ1-2; D is unresolved. The CDR3 runs to 14 residues. The V gene lost 2 bases and the J gene lost 6 bases, with 13 bases spanning the gap. From germline, CDR1 is SGHDN and CDR2 FVKESK.

V usage is TRBV30 and J usage is TRBJ1-6; 10 bases are shared with TRBD1. The CDR3 consists of 18 residues. Per germline, CDR1 GTSNPN and CDR2 SVGIG (reference sequence). The V segment lost 2 bases and the J segment 0 bases; nucleotides outside the gene matches: 7. For the CDR3, the DNA is TGTGCCTGGAGTCGGACAGGGGGAGTAAGCTCCTATAATTCACCCCTCCACTTT. This codes for CAWSRTGGVSSYNSPLHF.

The J gene is TRBJ1-2, the V gene TRBV28, with D possibly matching TRBD1 (5 bases). Trimming removed 5 bases at V and 5 bases at J, with 9 bases between. This CDR3 has 12 amino acids. Germline-derived CDR1 and CDR2 are MDHEN and SYDVKM. The CDR3 loop is CASSPGQYGYTF. The CDR3 nucleotides are TGTGCCAGCAGTCCGGGGCAATATGGCTACACCTTC.